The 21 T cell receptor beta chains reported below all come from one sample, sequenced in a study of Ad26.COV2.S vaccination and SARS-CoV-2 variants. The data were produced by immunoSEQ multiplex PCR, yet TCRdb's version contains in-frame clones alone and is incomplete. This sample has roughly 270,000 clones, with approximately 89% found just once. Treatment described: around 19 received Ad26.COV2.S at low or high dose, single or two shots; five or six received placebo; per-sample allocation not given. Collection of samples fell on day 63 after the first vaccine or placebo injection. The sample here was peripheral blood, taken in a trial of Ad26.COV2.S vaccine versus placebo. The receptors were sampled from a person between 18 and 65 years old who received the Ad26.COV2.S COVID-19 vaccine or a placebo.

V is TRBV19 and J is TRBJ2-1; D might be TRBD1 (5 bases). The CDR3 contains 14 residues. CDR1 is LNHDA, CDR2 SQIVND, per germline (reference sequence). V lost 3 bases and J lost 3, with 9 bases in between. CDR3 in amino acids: CASSITGYYNEQFF. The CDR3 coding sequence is TGTGCCAGTAGTATTACAGGTTACTACAATGAGCAGTTCTTC.

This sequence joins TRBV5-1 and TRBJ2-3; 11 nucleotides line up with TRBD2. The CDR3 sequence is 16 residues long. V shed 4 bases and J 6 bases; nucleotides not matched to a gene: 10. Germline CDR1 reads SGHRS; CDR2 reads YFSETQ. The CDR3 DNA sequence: TGCGCCAGCAGCCCGTCTAGCGGGAGGATCCTCGATACGCAGTATTTT. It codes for CASSPSSGRILDTQYF.

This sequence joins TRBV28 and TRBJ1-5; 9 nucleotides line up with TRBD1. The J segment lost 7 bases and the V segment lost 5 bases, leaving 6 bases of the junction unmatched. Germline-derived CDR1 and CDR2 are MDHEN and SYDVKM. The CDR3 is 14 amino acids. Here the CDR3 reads CASSEDRGGQPQHF. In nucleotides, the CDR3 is TGTGCCAGCAGTGAGGACAGGGGAGGCCAGCCCCAGCATTTT.

CDR3 sequence reads: CASRLTANTEAFF. The CDR3 nucleotides are TGTGCCAGCAGACTTACAGCGAACACTGAAGCTTTCTTT. The rearrangement links TRBV7-2 to TRBJ1-1, with D unclear. V lost 6 bases, J lost 1 base, and 9 bases lay in between. The CDR3 spans 13 residues. CDR1 SGHTA and CDR2 FQGNSA come from the germline V gene.

The CDR3 loop reads CASSRSGTDTQYF. The CDR3 nucleotides are TGTGCCAGCAGCCGTAGCGGCACAGATACGCAGTATTTT. The V call is TRBV7-9, the J call TRBJ2-3; TRBD2 might be the D (5 bases). This CDR3 is built from 13 residues. V lost 5 bases and J lost 1, with 7 bases in between. Germline-derived CDR1 and CDR2 are SEHNR and FQNEAQ (reference sequence).

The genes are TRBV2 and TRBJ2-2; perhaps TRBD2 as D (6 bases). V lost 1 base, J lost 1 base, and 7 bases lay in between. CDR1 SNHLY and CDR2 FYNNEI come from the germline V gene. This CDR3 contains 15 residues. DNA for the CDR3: TGTGCCAGCAGTGAAGTCGGGGGGAACACCGGGGAGCTGTTTTTT. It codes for CASSEVGGNTGELFF.

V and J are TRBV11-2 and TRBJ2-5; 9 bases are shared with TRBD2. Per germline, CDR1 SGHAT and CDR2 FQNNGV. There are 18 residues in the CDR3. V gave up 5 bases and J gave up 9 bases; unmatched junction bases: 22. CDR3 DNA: TGTGCCAGCAGCCAAACCTATCGTTATAGCGGGGGAACGCAGCCCCAGTACTTC. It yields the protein CASSQTYRYSGGTQPQYF. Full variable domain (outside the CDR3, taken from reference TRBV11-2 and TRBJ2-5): EAGVAQSPRYKIIEKRQSVAFWCNPISGHATLYWYQQILGQGPKLLIQFQNNGVVDDSQLPKDRFSAERLKGVDSTLKIQPAKLEDSAVYLCASSQTYRYSGGTQPQYFGPGTRLLVL.

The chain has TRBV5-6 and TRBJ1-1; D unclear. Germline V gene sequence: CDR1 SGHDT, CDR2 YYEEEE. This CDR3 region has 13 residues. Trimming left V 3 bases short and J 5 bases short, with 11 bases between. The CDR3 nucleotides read TGTGCCAGCAGCTGGCGGGGTGAGACTGAAGCTTTCTTT. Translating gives CASSWRGETEAFF.

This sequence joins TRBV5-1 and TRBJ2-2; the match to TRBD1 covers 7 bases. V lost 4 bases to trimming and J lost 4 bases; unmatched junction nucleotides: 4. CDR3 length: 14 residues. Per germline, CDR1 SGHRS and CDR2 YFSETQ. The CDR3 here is CASSPTGATGELFF. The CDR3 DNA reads TGCGCCAGCAGCCCTACAGGGGCCACCGGGGAGCTGTTTTTT.

The CDR3 nucleotides read TGTGCCAGCAGCTTGGCCAAGGGGGGCAATGAGCAGTTCTTC. It encodes CASSLAKGGNEQFF. The chain couples TRBV5-4 to TRBJ2-1; possibly TRBD1 or TRBD2 for D (6 bases each). The CDR3 runs 14 residues. Germline loops: CDR1 SGHNT, CDR2 YYREEE (reference sequence). The V and J ends lost 0 bases and 6 bases respectively, with 10 bases between them.

The DNA for the CDR3 is TGTGCCAGCAGCGACGTGGGTGGGGTCTATGGCTACACCTTC. Translation gives CASSDVGGVYGYTF. The chain employs TRBV11-2 and TRBJ1-2; D uncertain. Germline CDR1 is SGHAT and CDR2 is FQNNGV. The V end was cut by 5 bases, the J end by 4 bases, with 14 bases between. The CDR3 is 14 amino acids.

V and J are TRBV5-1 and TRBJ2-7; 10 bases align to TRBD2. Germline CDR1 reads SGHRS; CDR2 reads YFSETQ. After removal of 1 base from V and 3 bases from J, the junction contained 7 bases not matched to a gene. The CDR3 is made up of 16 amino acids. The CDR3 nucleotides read TGCGCCAGCAGCTTGATCCCGGGGACTAGCGTCTACGAGCAGTACTTC. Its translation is CASSLIPGTSVYEQYF. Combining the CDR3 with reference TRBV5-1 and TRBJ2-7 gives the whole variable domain KAGVTQTPRYLIKTRGQQVTLSCSPISGHRSVSWYQQTPGQGLQFLFEYFSETQRNKGNFPGRFSGRQFSNSRSEMNVSTLELGDSALYLCASSLIPGTSVYEQYFGPGTRLTVT.

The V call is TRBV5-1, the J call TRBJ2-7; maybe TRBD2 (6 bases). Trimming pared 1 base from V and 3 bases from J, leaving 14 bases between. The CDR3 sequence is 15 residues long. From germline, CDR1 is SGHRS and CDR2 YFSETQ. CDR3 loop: CASSLFAGLSYEQYF. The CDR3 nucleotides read TGCGCCAGCAGCTTGTTTGCGGGATTAAGCTACGAGCAGTACTTC.

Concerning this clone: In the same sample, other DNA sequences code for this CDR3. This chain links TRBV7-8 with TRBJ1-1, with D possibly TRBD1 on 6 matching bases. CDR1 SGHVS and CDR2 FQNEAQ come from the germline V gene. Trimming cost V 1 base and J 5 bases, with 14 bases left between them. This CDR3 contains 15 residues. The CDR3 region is CASSLVGGAGTEAFF. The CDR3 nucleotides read TGTGCCAGCAGCTTAGTGGGGGGCGCGGGTACTGAAGCTTTCTTT.

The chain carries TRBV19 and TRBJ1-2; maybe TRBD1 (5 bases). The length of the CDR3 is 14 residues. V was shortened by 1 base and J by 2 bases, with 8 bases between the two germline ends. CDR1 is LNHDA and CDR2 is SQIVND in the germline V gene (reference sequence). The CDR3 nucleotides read TGTGCCAGTAGTATAGGCCCAGGGAACTATGGCTACACCTTC. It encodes CASSIGPGNYGYTF.

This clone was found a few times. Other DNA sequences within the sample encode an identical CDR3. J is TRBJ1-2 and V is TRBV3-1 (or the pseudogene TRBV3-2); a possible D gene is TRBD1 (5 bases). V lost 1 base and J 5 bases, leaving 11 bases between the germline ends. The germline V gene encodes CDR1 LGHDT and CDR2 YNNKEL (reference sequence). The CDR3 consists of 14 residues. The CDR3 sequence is CASSQGTGGYGYTF. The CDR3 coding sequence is TGTGCCAGCAGCCAAGGGACCGGGGGTTATGGCTACACCTTC.

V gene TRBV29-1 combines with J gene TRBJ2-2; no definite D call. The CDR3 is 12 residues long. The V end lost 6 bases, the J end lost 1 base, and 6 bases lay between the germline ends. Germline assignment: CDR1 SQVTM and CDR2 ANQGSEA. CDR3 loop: CSVTKNTGELFF. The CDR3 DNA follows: TGCAGCGTGACCAAGAACACCGGGGAGCTGTTTTTT.

CDR3 loop: CASSTRQGGEKLFF. CDR3 nucleotides: TGTGCCAGCAGTACCCGACAGGGGGGAGAAAAACTGTTTTTT. The chain couples TRBV27 to TRBJ1-4; 9 nucleotides agree with TRBD1. The germline gives CDR1 MNHEY, CDR2 SMNVEV (reference sequence). There are 14 residues in the CDR3. J gave up 8 bases and V 5 bases, and 6 bases lay outside the gene matches.

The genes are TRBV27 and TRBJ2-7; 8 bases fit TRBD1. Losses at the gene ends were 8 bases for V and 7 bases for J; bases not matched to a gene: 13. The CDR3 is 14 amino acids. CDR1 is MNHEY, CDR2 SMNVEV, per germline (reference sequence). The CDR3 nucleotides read TGTGCCAGCGCCCCCGGACAGGGATCGAGGGAGCAGTACTTC. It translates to CASAPGQGSREQYF.

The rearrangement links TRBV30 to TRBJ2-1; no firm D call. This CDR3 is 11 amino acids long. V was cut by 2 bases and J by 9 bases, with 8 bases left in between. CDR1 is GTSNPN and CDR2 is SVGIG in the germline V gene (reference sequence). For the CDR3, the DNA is TGTGCCTGGAGTCACGAATTTGAGCAGTTCTTC. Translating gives CAWSHEFEQFF.

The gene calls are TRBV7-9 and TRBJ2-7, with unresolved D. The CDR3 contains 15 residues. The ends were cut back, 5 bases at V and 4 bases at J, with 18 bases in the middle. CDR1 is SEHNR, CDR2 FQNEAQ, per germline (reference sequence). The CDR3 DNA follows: TGTGCCAGCAGCCACCCCCTAGGCAGGCAATACGAGCAGTACTTC. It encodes CASSHPLGRQYEQYF.